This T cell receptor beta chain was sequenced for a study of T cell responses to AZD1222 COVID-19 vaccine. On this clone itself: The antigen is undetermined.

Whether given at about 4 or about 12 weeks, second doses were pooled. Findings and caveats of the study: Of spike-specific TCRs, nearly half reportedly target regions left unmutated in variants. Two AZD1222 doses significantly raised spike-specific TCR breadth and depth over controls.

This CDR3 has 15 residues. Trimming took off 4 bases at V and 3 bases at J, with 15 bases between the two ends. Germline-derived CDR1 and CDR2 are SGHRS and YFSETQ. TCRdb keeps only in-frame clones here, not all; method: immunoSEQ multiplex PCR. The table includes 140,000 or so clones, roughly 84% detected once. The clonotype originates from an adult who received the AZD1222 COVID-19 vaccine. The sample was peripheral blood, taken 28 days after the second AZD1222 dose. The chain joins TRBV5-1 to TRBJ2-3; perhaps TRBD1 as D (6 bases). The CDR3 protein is CASSGTGQETDTQYF. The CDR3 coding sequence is TGCGCCAGCAGCGGAACAGGGCAAGAAACAGATACGCAGTATTTT. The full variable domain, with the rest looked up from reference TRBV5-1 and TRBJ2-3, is KAGVTQTPRYLIKTRGQQVTLSCSPISGHRSVSWYQQTPGQGLQFLFEYFSETQRNKGNFPGRFSGRQFSNSRSEMNVSTLELGDSALYLCASSGTGQETDTQYFGPGTRLTVL.